These 15 T cell receptor beta chains share one sample of origin, sequenced in a study of CD8+CD57+ T cells in acquired aplastic anemia. Profiling that covered TCR beta VDJ and CDR3 relied on genomic DNA as its template. TCRdb reprocessed the reads via MiXCR and lists one record per CDR3 protein. The sample has some 140,000 distinct CDR3 sequences; 52% are singletons. Only patients with CD8+CD57+ cell expansion on flow cytometry were chosen for sequencing. Input material: sorted CD4+, CD8+, or CD8+CD57+ T cells (not recorded which) from PBMCs. The receptors originated from a human donor with aplastic anemia.

This clonotype appeared many times. This chain connects TRBV2 to TRBJ2-7, with 9 bases that match TRBD1. The CDR3 totals 14 residues. Germline V gene data show CDR1 as SNHLY and CDR2 as FYNNEI. With 2 bases clipped from V and 6 bases from J, the junction kept 5 bases outside the gene matches. DNA for the CDR3: TGTGCCAGCAGTGAAAAGGGACAGGGCCGCGAGCAGTACTTC. Translating it yields CASSEKGQGREQYF.

The chain couples TRBV10-3 to TRBJ1-5; D perhaps matches TRBD1 (6 bases). Germline V gene data show CDR1 as ENHRY and CDR2 as SYGVKD. Trimming shortened V by 4 bases and J by 6 bases, and 19 bases separated the two germline ends. CDR3 length equals 16 residues. The CDR3 spells CAISARGGGVGQPQHF. For the CDR3, the DNA is TGTGCCATCAGTGCCCGTGGGGGCGGGGTAGGTCAGCCCCAGCATTTT.

The chain is built from TRBV2 and TRBJ2-3; D unclear. V shed 2 bases and J shed 0 bases, with 9 bases lying between them. Germline CDR1 is SNHLY and CDR2 is FYNNEI. CDR3 length: 15 amino acids. In nucleotides, the CDR3 is TGTGCCAGCAGTGAAAGCCCGGGCAGCACAGATACGCAGTATTTT. It encodes CASSESPGSTDTQYF.

The rearrangement joins TRBV2 to TRBJ1-2; the D gene is possibly TRBD1 (5 bases). The germline gives CDR1 SNHLY, CDR2 FYNNEI. The CDR3 extends over 13 amino acids. Trimming left V 1 base short and J 3 bases short, with 6 bases between. The CDR3 coding sequence is TGTGCCAGCAGTGAAGTAGGGGACTATGGCTACACCTTC. Protein product: CASSEVGDYGYTF.

A note on this clonotype: The germline gene is not matched at one end of the junction; a read error may be the cause. This sequence joins TRBV7-9 and TRBJ1-1; D remains ambiguous. The germline gives CDR1 SEHNR, CDR2 FQNEAQ (reference sequence). The CDR3 is made up of 12 amino acids. CDR3 in amino acids: CASSYINTEACF. Here the CDR3 DNA reads TGTGCCAGCAGTTACATCAACACTGAAGCTTGCTTT. The whole variable domain, filled in from reference TRBV7-9 and TRBJ1-1, reads DTGVSQNPRHKITKRGQNVTFRCDPISEHNRLYWYRQTLGQGPEFLTYFQNEAQLEKSRLLSDRFSAERPKGSFSTLEIQRTEQGDSAMYLCASSYINTEACFGQGTRLTVV.

The rearrangement links TRBV2 to TRBJ2-5, with a weak D call TRBD2 (6 bases). The CDR3 runs to 12 residues. With 4 bases removed from V and 5 bases from J, the gap between germline ends came to 8 bases. CDR1 is SNHLY, CDR2 FYNNEI, per germline. CDR3 loop: CASSGDSETQYF. The CDR3 DNA is TGTGCCAGCAGTGGGGACTCGGAGACCCAGTACTTC.

V gene TRBV20-1 combines with J gene TRBJ1-1; weak D call: TRBD1 (6 bases). This CDR3 comprises 15 residues. The ends were cut back, 7 bases at V and 5 bases at J, with 23 bases in the middle. Germline CDR1 and CDR2: DFQATT and SNEGSKA (reference sequence). The DNA of the CDR3 is TGCAGTGTTGGGCAGGGGCCTGCGGGGGGTACTGAAGCTTTCTTT. It specifies CSVGQGPAGGTEAFF.

This clonotype was found many times. V gene TRBV5-1 combines with J gene TRBJ2-7; 8 nucleotides match TRBD1. This CDR3 is built from 16 residues. Germline trimming cut 2 bases from V and 3 bases from J; bases unmatched to any gene: 10. Germline assignment: CDR1 SGHRS and CDR2 YFSETQ. This chain's CDR3 is CASSFFHGQGLYEQYF. CDR3 DNA sequence: TGCGCCAGCAGCTTTTTTCACGGACAGGGCCTCTACGAGCAGTACTTC.

CDR3 sequence reads: CASLAPDRERTQYF. CDR3 in DNA: TGTGCCAGTCTCGCCCCGGACCGGGAGAGGACCCAGTACTTC. This rearrangement joins TRBV27 to TRBJ2-5; D perhaps matches TRBD2 (6 bases). This CDR3 is built from 14 residues. From germline, CDR1 is MNHEY and CDR2 SMNVEV (reference sequence). Trimming pared 9 bases from V and 7 bases from J, leaving 21 bases between.

Details on this clonotype: A much larger clone lies one base from this, so it may be a read error. The chain is built from TRBV14 and TRBJ2-2; possibly TRBD2 for D (7 bases). Trimming shortened V by 6 bases and J by 5 bases, and 19 bases separated the two germline ends. CDR1 SGHDN and CDR2 FVKESK come from the germline V gene. CDR3 length: 16 residues. The CDR3 here is CASRSGDTGRTGELFF. In nucleotides, the CDR3 is TGTGCCAGCAGATCCGGGGACACCGGGAGGACCGGGGAGCTGTTTTTT.

Comment on this clonotype: One junction end disagrees with the germline gene, perhaps due to a read error. The chain is built from TRBV5-1 and TRBJ1-3; D gene uncertain. Looked up from germline, CDR1 is SGHRS and CDR2 is YFSETQ. The CDR3 loop spans 16 amino acids. CDR3 residues: CASSLDPYGSGNTRYF. The CDR3, as DNA: TGCGCCAGCAGCCTTGACCCTTACGGCTCTGGAAACACCAGATATTTT.

This clonotype came up a few times. V usage is TRBV7-8 and J usage is TRBJ1-2; D gene uncertain. The CDR3 spans 13 residues. Germline values: CDR1 SGHVS, CDR2 FQNEAQ. V gave up 5 bases and J gave up 0 bases, with 7 bases separating them. For the CDR3, the DNA is TGTGCCAGCAGCCAGAGCACTAACTATGGCTACACCTTC. Residues: CASSQSTNYGYTF. Full variable domain (remainder filled in from reference TRBV7-8 and TRBJ1-2): GAGVSQSPRYKVAKRGQDVALRCDPISGHVSLFWYQQALGQGPEFLTYFQNEAQLDKSGLPSDRFFAERPEGSVSTLKIQRTQQEDSAVYLCASSQSTNYGYTFGSGTRLTVV.

This clonotype was counted ten times or more. The J gene is TRBJ2-5, the V gene TRBV7-9; no definite D call. V lost 1 base, J lost 2 bases, and 8 bases lay in between. CDR3 length: 14 residues. The germline V gene encodes CDR1 SEHNR and CDR2 FQNEAQ (reference sequence). In DNA form, the CDR3 reads TGTGCCAGCAGCTTAGATTTGGCGCAAGAGACCCAGTACTTC. It encodes CASSLDLAQETQYF.

The genes are TRBV6-5 and TRBJ1-1, with unresolved D. The CDR3 is 15 residues long. The germline V gene has CDR1 MNHEY and CDR2 SVGAGI. V gave up 0 bases and J gave up 1 base, with 9 bases separating them. The DNA for the CDR3 is TGTGCCAGCAGTTACTCGATTCGGGGGAACACTGAAGCTTTCTTT. Encoded protein: CASSYSIRGNTEAFF.

The chain carries TRBV4-1 and TRBJ2-7; no definite D call. Between the trimmed V and J ends, which lost 3 bases and 2 bases, there was a span of 8 bases. CDR3 length equals 13 residues. Germline-derived CDR1 and CDR2 are MGHRA and YSYEKL. The CDR3 nucleotides read TGCGCCAGCAGCCACGGGTTGACCTACGAGCAGTACTTC. Translation gives CASSHGLTYEQYF.